The TCR beta chain described here comes from a study of identifying expanded T cells in peripheral blood. Study-wide points: Technical replicates showed roughly 1.2 changed clones; approximately 2 weeks about 16.4; four weeks 19. Across healthy donors, higher total template counts meant significantly greater approximately two-week count variance.

Germline V CDR1 and CDR2: SGHRS, YFSETQ. This CDR3 contains 13 residues. V lost 5 bases and J lost 5, with 10 bases in between. As to this clone: Its antigen is currently unknown.

No infections or other immune events were documented during collection. This table comes from immunoSEQ multiplex PCR, and its TCRdb copy is limited to in-frame clones, with some not included. Among 75,000 to 95,000 clones listed, roughly 90% were seen once. The sequenced sample consisted of blood. The clonotype originates from a person aged 18 to 75 in good health. The chain joins TRBV5-1 to TRBJ1-4; D might be TRBD1 (5 bases). CDR3 sequence reads: CASRGGVNEKLFF. The DNA for the CDR3 is TGCGCCAGCAGGGGGGGAGTAAATGAAAAACTGTTTTTT. The entire variable domain, with the rest obtained from reference TRBV5-1 and TRBJ1-4, is as follows: KAGVTQTPRYLIKTRGQQVTLSCSPISGHRSVSWYQQTPGQGLQFLFEYFSETQRNKGNFPGRFSGRQFSNSRSEMNVSTLELGDSALYLCASRGGVNEKLFFGSGTQLSVL.